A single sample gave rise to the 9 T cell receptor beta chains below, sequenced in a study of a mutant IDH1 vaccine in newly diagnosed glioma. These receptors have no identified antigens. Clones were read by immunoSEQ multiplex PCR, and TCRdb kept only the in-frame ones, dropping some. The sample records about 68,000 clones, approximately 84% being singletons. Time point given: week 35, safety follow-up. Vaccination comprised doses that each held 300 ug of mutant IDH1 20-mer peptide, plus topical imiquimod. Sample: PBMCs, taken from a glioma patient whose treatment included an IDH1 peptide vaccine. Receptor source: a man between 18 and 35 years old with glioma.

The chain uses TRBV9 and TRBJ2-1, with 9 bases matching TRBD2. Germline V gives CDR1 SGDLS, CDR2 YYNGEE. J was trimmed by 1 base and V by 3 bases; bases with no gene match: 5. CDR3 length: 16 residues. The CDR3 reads CASSARLAASYNEQFF. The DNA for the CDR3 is TGTGCCAGCAGCGCCAGACTAGCGGCTTCCTACAATGAGCAGTTCTTC.

CDR3 sequence: CASSSDRRDGYF. CDR3 in DNA: TGTGCCAGCAGTTCCGACAGACGCGACGGGTATTTT. The rearrangement joins TRBV7-9 to TRBJ2-3, with a tentative D call TRBD1 (5 bases). Deletions cut 6 bases from V and 14 bases from J, with 18 bases between. The CDR3 loop spans 12 amino acids. Germline V CDR1 and CDR2: SEHNR, FQNEAQ (reference sequence).

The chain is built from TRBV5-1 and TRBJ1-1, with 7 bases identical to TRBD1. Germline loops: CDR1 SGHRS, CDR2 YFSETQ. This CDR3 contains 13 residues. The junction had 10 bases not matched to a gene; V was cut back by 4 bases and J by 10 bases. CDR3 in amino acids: CASSPDRTFVAFF. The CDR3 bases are TGCGCCAGCAGCCCGGACAGGACTTTCGTAGCTTTCTTT.

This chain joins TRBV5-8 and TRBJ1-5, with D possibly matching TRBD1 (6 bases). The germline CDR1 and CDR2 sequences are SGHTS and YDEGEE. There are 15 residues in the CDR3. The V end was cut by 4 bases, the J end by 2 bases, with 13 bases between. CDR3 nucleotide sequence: TGTGCCAGCAGCCTCCCTTACAGGGGCAATCAGCCCCAGCATTTT. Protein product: CASSLPYRGNQPQHF.

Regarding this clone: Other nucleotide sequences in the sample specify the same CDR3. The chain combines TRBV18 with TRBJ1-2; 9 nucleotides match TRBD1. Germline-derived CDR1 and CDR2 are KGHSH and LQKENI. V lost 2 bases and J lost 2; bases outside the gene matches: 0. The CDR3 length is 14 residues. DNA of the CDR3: TGTGCCAGCTCACCAGGACAGGGGAACTATGGCTACACCTTC. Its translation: CASSPGQGNYGYTF.

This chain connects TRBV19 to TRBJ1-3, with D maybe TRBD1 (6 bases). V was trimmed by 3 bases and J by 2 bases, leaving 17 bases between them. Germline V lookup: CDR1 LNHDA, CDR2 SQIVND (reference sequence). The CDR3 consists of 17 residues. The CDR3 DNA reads TGTGCCAGTAGTATCATAGGGGGGGGCGCCCCTGGAAACACCATATATTTT. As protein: CASSIIGGGAPGNTIYF.

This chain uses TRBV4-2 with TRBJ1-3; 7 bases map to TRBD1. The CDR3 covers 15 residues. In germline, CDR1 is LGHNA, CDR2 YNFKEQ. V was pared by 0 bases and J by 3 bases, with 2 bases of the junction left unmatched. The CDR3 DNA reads TGTGCCAGCAGCCAAGATACAGGGGATGGAAACACCATATATTTT. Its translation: CASSQDTGDGNTIYF.

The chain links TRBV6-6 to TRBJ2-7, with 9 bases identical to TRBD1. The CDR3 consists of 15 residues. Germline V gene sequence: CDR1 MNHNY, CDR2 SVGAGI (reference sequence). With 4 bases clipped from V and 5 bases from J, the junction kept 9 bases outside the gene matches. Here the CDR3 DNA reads TGTGCCAGCAGTTTAGTGGGACAGGGAGTTCACGAGCAGTACTTC. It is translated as CASSLVGQGVHEQYF.

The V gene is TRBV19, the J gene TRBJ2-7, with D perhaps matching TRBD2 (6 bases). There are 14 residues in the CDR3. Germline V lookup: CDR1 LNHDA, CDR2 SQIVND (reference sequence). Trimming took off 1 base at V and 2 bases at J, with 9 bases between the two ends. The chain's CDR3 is CASSIVGGTYEQYF. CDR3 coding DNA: TGTGCCAGTAGTATAGTAGGCGGGACCTACGAGCAGTACTTC.